Sequencing of this TCR beta chain was carried out in a study of T cell responses to AZD1222 COVID-19 vaccine. Produced via immunoSEQ multiplex PCR; TCRdb's table is partial and in-frame only. The data show about 200,000 clones, with 94% seen just once and over 1.5% held by the top ten. Germline CDR1 LNHDA, CDR2 SQIVND (reference sequence). This CDR3 is 12 amino acids long. Trimming stripped 3 bases from V and 9 bases from J, with 9 bases between. Whole-study results and caveats: It was only after the peak T cell response that any repertoires were sampled. An increase in Spike-specific TCR breadth and depth was observed after two AZD1222 doses.

As for this clone: Its antigen is still unknown.

The material was peripheral blood, obtained 28 days after the second dose of the MenACWY control vaccine. The chain has TRBV19 and TRBJ2-1, with D perhaps TRBD2 (6 bases). The TCR sequence derives from an adult who received the MenACWY meningococcal vaccine as a control. The chain's CDR3 is CASSIAGFEQFF. The CDR3 nucleotides read TGTGCCAGTAGTATCGCGGGGTTTGAGCAGTTCTTC. The variable domain in full, with the rest retrieved from reference TRBV19 and TRBJ2-1, is DGGITQSPKYLFRKEGQNVTLSCEQNLNHDAMYWYRQDPGQGLRLIYYSQIVNDFQKGDIAEGYSVSREKKESFPLTVTSAQKNPTAFYLCASSIAGFEQFFGPGTRLTVL.